This T cell receptor (beta chain) stems from a study of graft-versus-host responses after intestinal transplantation. Study-wide context: Multivisceral, liver-intestinal, or isolated intestinal grafts were transplanted into recipients. Overall study results and limits: Within allografts, high graft-versus-host to host-versus-graft clonal ratios were seen among patients with graft-donor T cell macrochimerism.

The CDR3 consists of 15 residues. The germline V gene has CDR1 SNHLY and CDR2 FYNNEI. Trimming removed 8 bases from V and 5 bases from J; junction bases left unmatched: 14. The data were produced by immunoSEQ multiplex PCR, yet TCRdb's version contains in-frame clones alone and is incomplete. The data show roughly 38,000 clones, about 93% seen once. Concerning this clone: Its antigen is unidentified.

The origin of this receptor is a human patient who received an intestinal transplant, so some T cells may come from the graft donor. The rearrangement uses TRBV2 and TRBJ2-5; 7 bases line up with TRBD2. The input for sequencing was PBMCs, taken 16 days after intestinal transplant. As DNA, the CDR3 is TGTGCCAGCTCGCAGGGCGCGGGAGTTGCGGAGACCCAGTACTTC. Its translation is CASSQGAGVAETQYF.